This T cell receptor (beta chain) was obtained from a study of shared clonotypes between healthy human individuals. Looking at the study overall: A donor's plate count was three for CD4 naive and three for CD4 memory; CD8 naive had two and CD8 memory one.

Libraries were prepared by immunoSEQ multiplex PCR; TCRdb keeps only in-frame clonotypes and omits some of them. The table has over a million clones, 65% to 80% seen once; the top ten hold approximately 1.3%. Germline lookup yields CDR1 MGHRA and CDR2 YSYEKL. The V gene lost 1 base and the J gene lost 10 bases, with 12 bases spanning the gap. The CDR3 consists of 13 residues. The chain joins TRBV4-1 to TRBJ2-3; D gene uncertain. This receptor was obtained from a man aged 18 to 29 in good health. The sequenced sample consisted of memory CD4+ T cells sorted from blood. Subset defined: CD45RA-negative fraction. CDR3 protein: CASSQGWASAQYF. The CDR3 DNA is TGCGCCAGCAGCCAAGGCTGGGCAAGTGCGCAGTATTTT.